This record looks at one T cell receptor (beta chain) sequence and its context. The sample is drawn from a study of blood T cell repertoires in COVID-19. Produced via immunoSEQ multiplex PCR; TCRdb's table is partial and in-frame only. The profile shows 200,000 to 250,000 clones, around nine tenths of them singletons. V lost 5 bases and J lost 7; bases outside the gene matches: 4. Germline loops: CDR1 SGHVS, CDR2 FQNEAQ. This CDR3 spans 15 amino acids. This receptor was obtained from a woman aged 30 to 39 who had been exposed to COVID-19. The chain is built from TRBV7-8 and TRBJ2-2; the match to TRBD2 covers 13 bases. The sample comprised PBMCs or T cells enriched from blood (not recorded which). The CDR3 loop is CASSNRLAGGGELFF. CDR3 DNA sequence: TGTGCCAGCAGCAATCGACTAGCGGGGGGCGGGGAGCTGTTTTTT.